The 24 T cell receptor beta chains given below trace back to one sample, sequenced in a study of vaccination effects on CD4 cells after COVID-19. Some clones are missing from TCRdb's copy, which holds only in-frame ones; the method was immunoSEQ multiplex PCR. The table lists tens of thousands of clones, roughly 74% of them singletons. Before sequencing took place, the ViraFEST assay used viral peptide pools to expand antigen-specific CD4+ T cells. Once cultured for roughly nine days, the cells underwent separation to obtain CD4+ T cells. Vaccine recipients, nucleocapsid antibody negative, had no prior SARS-CoV-2 infection. Their cognate antigens are unknown. Specimen: CD4+ T cells from PBMCs cultured with HCoV-NL63 spike peptides, collected before COVID-19 vaccination. The receptors derive from a human donor who received a COVID-19 vaccine.

This sequence joins TRBV13 and TRBJ2-1; TRBD2 matches 10 bases. The trim removed 2 bases at V and 9 bases at J, leaving 13 bases unmatched. This CDR3 has 17 amino acids. The germline CDR1 and CDR2 sequences are PRHDT and FYEKMQ (reference sequence). The CDR3 bases are TGTGCCAGCAGCTTAAGTTCCAGCGGGAGGGCCAGAGGTGAGCAGTTCTTC. It encodes CASSLSSSGRARGEQFF.

This chain's CDR3 is CASSIPYNRGNQPQHF. The CDR3 DNA is TGTGCCAGTAGTATCCCATATAACAGGGGCAATCAGCCCCAGCATTTT. The rearrangement uses TRBV19 and TRBJ1-5; D is perhaps TRBD1 (6 bases). The CDR3 is 16 amino acids. The germline V gene has CDR1 LNHDA and CDR2 SQIVND (reference sequence). V shed 3 bases and J shed 2 bases, with 14 bases lying between them.

CDR3 DNA: TGCGCCAGCAGCTTGGCTGGCCTAGCGGGAGGTCAAGTAGATACGCAGTATTTT. The encoded protein is CASSLAGLAGGQVDTQYF. The chain employs TRBV5-1 and TRBJ2-3, with 11 nucleotides matching TRBD2. The CDR3 runs 18 residues. J lost 5 bases, V lost 0 bases, and 11 bases had no gene match. Germline V CDR1 and CDR2: SGHRS, YFSETQ.

This clone has only one observation. The V and J genes are TRBV7-2 and TRBJ1-6, with D hard to call. Germline CDR1 and CDR2: SGHTA and FQGNSA. V was pared by 4 bases and J by 7 bases, with 8 bases between. This CDR3 is 13 amino acids long. This CDR3 reads CASSSNKNSPLHF. DNA for the CDR3: TGTGCCAGCAGCTCGAATAAAAATTCACCCCTCCACTTT.

This chain links TRBV6-5 with TRBJ2-7; D may be TRBD2 (6 bases). Germline V gene data show CDR1 as MNHEY and CDR2 as SVGAGI. This CDR3 is 12 amino acids long. Trimming shortened V by 10 bases and J by 0 bases, and 10 bases separated the two germline ends. The CDR3 here is CATRGSSYEQYF. CDR3 in DNA: TGTGCCACCCGGGGGAGCTCCTACGAGCAGTACTTC.

Comment on this clone: A junction boundary mismatches the germline segment, possibly from a read error. This chain links TRBV7-7 with TRBJ2-7, with a weak D call TRBD1 (6 bases). Germline CDR1 reads SSHAT; CDR2 reads FNYEAQ (reference sequence). The CDR3 is 13 residues long. CDR3 sequence reads: CASSLSGAYEQYF. The CDR3 DNA reads as TGTGCTAGCAGCTTATCAGGGGCCTACGAGCAGTACTTC.

V and J are TRBV6-5 and TRBJ2-7, with D possibly being TRBD1 (6 bases). The CDR3 consists of 14 residues. Germline V gene lookup returns CDR1 MNHEY and CDR2 SVGAGI. The ends were cut back, 2 bases at V and 0 bases at J, with 8 bases in the middle. In nucleotides, the CDR3 is TGTGCCAGCAGTTACGGGACACTCTCCTACGAGCAGTACTTC. Translating gives CASSYGTLSYEQYF.

The chain is built from TRBV10-3 and TRBJ2-3; 11 bases are shared with TRBD2. The V and J ends lost 4 bases and 5 bases, in that order; junction bases with no gene match: 5. Germline CDR1 and CDR2: ENHRY and SYGVKD. The CDR3 consists of 15 residues. The chain's CDR3 is CAISGVAGGGDTQYF. The CDR3 DNA reads as TGTGCCATCAGTGGAGTAGCGGGGGGGGGAGATACGCAGTATTTT.

With regard to this clone: The junction differs from germline at one of its ends, possibly a read error. The chain couples TRBV11-1 to TRBJ2-2, with TRBD2 matching 10 bases. The CDR3 covers 15 residues. The V gene's germline CDR1 is SGHAT and CDR2 FQDESV (reference sequence). The CDR3 DNA is TGTGCCAGCAGATTAGCGGGGGGCTCCCCCGGGGAGCTGTTTTTT. Amino acid sequence: CASRLAGGSPGELFF.

The rearrangement links TRBV6-4 to TRBJ1-1; 10 bases fit TRBD1. Germline CDR1 is MRHNA and CDR2 is SNTAGT. CDR3 length equals 15 residues. Losses at the gene ends were 2 bases for V and 11 bases for J; bases not matched to a gene: 11. CDR3 in DNA: TGTGCCAGCAGTGACAAGGGACAGGGGATGATGATTGCTTTCTTT. Its translation is CASSDKGQGMMIAFF.

The gene calls are TRBV10-3 and TRBJ2-7; D is unresolved. V was pared by 3 bases and J by 5 bases, with 5 bases between. Germline loops: CDR1 ENHRY, CDR2 SYGVKD. The CDR3 consists of 11 residues. Written as DNA, the CDR3 is TGTGCCATCAGTGACTGGAACGAGCAGTACTTC. Protein sequence: CAISDWNEQYF.

The chain is built from TRBV5-4 and TRBJ1-1, with 9 bases aligning to TRBD1. V shed 2 bases, J shed 5 bases, and the junction held 7 bases outside the gene matches. Germline lookup yields CDR1 SGHNT and CDR2 YYREEE (reference sequence). This CDR3 is 15 amino acids long. The CDR3 nucleotides are TGTGCCAGCAGCTTCACAGGGGGCGCGGGGACTGAAGCTTTCTTT. Translating gives CASSFTGGAGTEAFF.

The chain couples TRBV23-1 to TRBJ2-2; 12 nucleotides line up with TRBD1. TRBV23-1 is noted as an ORF with a role that remains uncertain. The ends lost 5 bases at V and 6 bases at J; junction bases unmatched: 1. CDR3 length: 14 amino acids. The CDR3 sequence: CASSGDRGPGELFF. CDR3 coding DNA: TGCGCCAGCAGTGGGGACAGGGGGCCCGGGGAGCTGTTTTTT.

The rearrangement links TRBV9 to TRBJ1-6; D is undetermined. The CDR3 extends over 15 amino acids. Trimming took 3 bases from V and 5 from J, leaving 12 bases between them. Germline loops: CDR1 SGDLS, CDR2 YYNGEE. The CDR3 DNA reads as TGTGCCAGCAGCGCCCCCCCACCGAATAATTCACCCCTCCACTTT. Protein sequence: CASSAPPPNNSPLHF.

The chain is built from TRBV11-2 and TRBJ2-6; D is tentatively TRBD1 or TRBD2 (5 bases each). This CDR3 region has 17 residues. V was trimmed by 5 bases and J by 4 bases, leaving 18 bases between them. Germline CDR1 reads SGHAT; CDR2 reads FQNNGV. The CDR3 sequence: CASSPGRMRAGANVLTF. CDR3 DNA: TGTGCCAGCAGCCCGGGGCGGATGCGGGCCGGGGCCAACGTCCTGACTTTC.

Regarding this clone: The germline gene is not matched at one end of the junction; a read error may be the cause. V and J are TRBV7-7 and TRBJ2-5, with a weak D call TRBD2 (5 bases). Germline V gene lookup returns CDR1 SSHAT and CDR2 FNYEAQ (reference sequence). CDR3 length equals 16 residues. This chain's CDR3 is CASSSSRAELQETQYF. DNA for the CDR3: TGTGCTAGCAGCTCCTCCCGAGCGGAACTCCAAGAGACCCAGTACTTC.

CDR3 region: CASSIGPGTAYEQYF. The CDR3 DNA is TGTGCCAGTAGTATAGGCCCCGGGACAGCCTACGAGCAGTACTTC. This chain links TRBV19 with TRBJ2-7; 7 positions match TRBD1. The CDR3 has 15 residues. The J segment lost 2 bases and the V segment lost 1 base, leaving 5 bases of the junction unmatched. In germline, CDR1 is LNHDA, CDR2 SQIVND (reference sequence).

J is TRBJ2-1 and V is TRBV3-1 (or the pseudogene TRBV3-2); D may be TRBD1 (6 bases). Germline V gene data show CDR1 as LGHDT and CDR2 as YNNKEL (reference sequence). Deletions cut 3 bases from V and 7 bases from J, with 22 bases between. CDR3 size: 17 residues. The CDR3 reads CASSQVGRRRQGNEQFF. CDR3 bases: TGTGCCAGCAGCCAGGTGGGTCGACGACGCCAGGGGAATGAGCAGTTCTTC.

The genes are TRBV6-4 and TRBJ2-5; 7 bases map to TRBD1. Germline V gene lookup returns CDR1 MRHNA and CDR2 SNTAGT. The trim removed 5 bases at V and 5 bases at J, leaving 5 bases unmatched. This CDR3 comprises 13 residues. The CDR3, as DNA: TGTGCCAGCAGTTCCTTACAGGGGGAGACCCAGTACTTC. Translation gives CASSSLQGETQYF.

The V gene is TRBV18, the J gene TRBJ2-3; no reliable D call. The CDR3 has 11 residues. V was cut by 8 bases and J by 6 bases, with 9 bases left in between. The germline gives CDR1 KGHSH, CDR2 LQKENI. This CDR3 is CASTNMDTQYF. The CDR3 nucleotides are TGTGCCAGCACTAACATGGATACGCAGTATTTT.

The gene calls are TRBV7-9 and TRBJ1-1; the D is unclear. The CDR3 consists of 12 residues. Trimming removed 5 bases from V and 8 bases from J, with 12 bases in between. From germline, CDR1 is SEHNR and CDR2 FQNEAQ (reference sequence). The CDR3 coding sequence is TGTGCCAGCAGCCCGTTGGCGGGAGAAGCTTTCTTT. Amino acid sequence: CASSPLAGEAFF.

This chain joins TRBV10-3 and TRBJ2-3; D unresolved. This CDR3 is built from 13 residues. V lost 6 bases, J lost 2 bases, and 9 bases lay in between. Germline assignment: CDR1 ENHRY and CDR2 SYGVKD. The CDR3 spells CAISQDHTDTQYF. The CDR3, as DNA: TGTGCCATCAGCCAGGACCACACAGATACGCAGTATTTT.

The chain joins TRBV30 to TRBJ2-7; 8 bases fit TRBD1. Losses at the gene ends were 5 bases for V and 7 bases for J; bases not matched to a gene: 10. The CDR3 covers 13 residues. The germline V gene has CDR1 GTSNPN and CDR2 SVGIG (reference sequence). The CDR3 DNA reads TGTGCCTGGGTGGACAGGGCAAAGGGGGAGCAGTACTTC. Translation: CAWVDRAKGEQYF.

The chain uses TRBV29-1 and TRBJ2-2; no clear D. The CDR3 is 14 amino acids. V was cut by 4 bases and J by 1 base, with 10 bases left in between. The germline V gene encodes CDR1 SQVTM and CDR2 ANQGSEA. CDR3: CSVAPGGNTGELFF. CDR3 DNA: TGCAGCGTTGCCCCGGGCGGGAACACCGGGGAGCTGTTTTTT.